These T cell receptor beta chains were read from a single sample in a study of beta chain features in type 1 diabetes. The method was immunoSEQ multiplex PCR; TCRdb's version includes in-frame clones alone and lacks a portion of them. The sample lists 110,000 to 150,000 clones, over 8% occurring once. Sequencing input: central memory CD4+ T cells from blood. All receptors derive from a woman aged 40 to 50 in good health. Both conserved end residues are part of each CDR3. A D gene is named only where the DNA matches it firmly. For some rows the clone size is stated as once, few or many, or as a class when expanded; others skip it.

j_call: TRBJ2-2; v_call: TRBV7-2; d_call: -; clone_size: -; cdr3_nt: TGTGCCAGCAGCTCAGGGGTGAACACCGGGGAGCTGTTTTTT; cdr3_aa: CASSSGVNTGELFF
j_call: TRBJ1-1; v_call: TRBV5-1; d_call: -; clone_size: once; cdr3_nt: TGCGCCAGCAGCGCACAGGGACCTGAAGCTTTCTTT; cdr3_aa: CASSAQGPEAFF
j_call: TRBJ2-5; v_call: TRBV11-2; d_call: -; clone_size: few; cdr3_nt: TGTGCCAGCAGCTTAAGGTCGGGGGGTTTCAGGGGAGAGACCCAGTACTTC; cdr3_aa: CASSLRSGGFRGETQYF
j_call: TRBJ1-2; v_call: TRBV23-1; d_call: TRBD1; clone_size: -; cdr3_nt: TGCGCCAGCAGTCAATCGAAAAGGACAGGGGCGCAGCTAAACTATGGCTACACCTTC; cdr3_aa: CASSQSKRTGAQLNYGYTF
j_call: TRBJ2-7; v_call: TRBV23-1; d_call: TRBD2; clone_size: few; cdr3_nt: TGCGCCAGCAGTCAATACGGGAGGGGAACGGCAAGGGTCTACGAGCAGTACTTC; cdr3_aa: CASSQYGRGTARVYEQYF
j_call: TRBJ1-5; v_call: TRBV6-1; d_call: -; clone_size: -; cdr3_nt: TGTGCCAGCAAGCTGGGCCACTCTAGCAATCAGCCCCAGCATTTT; cdr3_aa: CASKLGHSSNQPQHF
j_call: TRBJ2-7; v_call: TRBV10-3; d_call: -; clone_size: -; cdr3_nt: TGTGCCATCAGTGGGAACAGGGACCTTATCGAGCAGTACTTC; cdr3_aa: CAISGNRDLIEQYF
j_call: TRBJ2-3; v_call: TRBV5-6; d_call: -; clone_size: few; cdr3_nt: TGTGCCAGCTGTAGTAGTAGCACAGATACGCAGTATTTT; cdr3_aa: CASCSSSTDTQYF
j_call: TRBJ1-3; v_call: TRBV6-5; d_call: -; clone_size: -; cdr3_nt: TGTGCCAGCAGTTACCAGGTCGGATCTGGAAACACCATATATTTT; cdr3_aa: CASSYQVGSGNTIYF
j_call: TRBJ1-6; v_call: TRBV19; d_call: -; clone_size: once; cdr3_nt: TGTGCCAGGGCCCGAGGGAAGGGTACATCACCCCTCCACTTT; cdr3_aa: CARARGKGTSPLHF
j_call: TRBJ2-7; v_call: TRBV5-5; d_call: TRBD1; clone_size: few; cdr3_nt: TGTGCCAGCAGTCTCCGGGACAGCTACGAGCAGTACTTC; cdr3_aa: CASSLRDSYEQYF
j_call: TRBJ1-3; v_call: TRBV7-8; d_call: TRBD1; clone_size: -; cdr3_nt: TGTGCCAGCAGCCACCGGGACAGCTCTGGAAACACCATATATTTT; cdr3_aa: CASSHRDSSGNTIYF
j_call: TRBJ2-2; v_call: TRBV5-4; d_call: TRBD1; clone_size: few; cdr3_nt: TGTGCCAGCAGCATGGACAGGGGCGACGGGGAGCTGTTTTTT; cdr3_aa: CASSMDRGDGELFF
j_call: TRBJ2-1; v_call: TRBV7-2; d_call: TRBD2; clone_size: -; cdr3_nt: TGTGCCAGCAGCCGACAGGGACGAGCGGGGGGGCGCTATAATGAGCAGTTCTTC; cdr3_aa: CASSRQGRAGGRYNEQFF
j_call: TRBJ2-3; v_call: TRBV5-5; d_call: -; clone_size: once; cdr3_nt: TGTGCCAGCAGCTTGGGTCTGGATACGCAGTATTTT; cdr3_aa: CASSLGLDTQYF
j_call: TRBJ2-5; v_call: TRBV9; d_call: -; clone_size: few; cdr3_nt: TGTGCCAGCAGCGTAGGACTCGTACGCGACCCAGAGACCCAGTACTTC; cdr3_aa: CASSVGLVRDPETQYF
j_call: TRBJ2-3; v_call: TRBV7-2; d_call: -; clone_size: few; cdr3_nt: TGTGCCAGCAGCTTAGCCCTGCGGGCAGATACGCAGTATTTT; cdr3_aa: CASSLALRADTQYF
j_call: TRBJ1-1; v_call: TRBV6-1; d_call: -; clone_size: -; cdr3_nt: TGTGCCAGCAGGTCACAGGGGAACACTGAAGCTTTCTTT; cdr3_aa: CASRSQGNTEAFF
j_call: TRBJ1-2; v_call: TRBV5-1; d_call: TRBD1; clone_size: -; cdr3_nt: TGCGCCAGCAGCTTGGGACAGGGGGTCAGCGGCTACACCTTC; cdr3_aa: CASSLGQGVSGYTF
j_call: TRBJ1-2; v_call: TRBV19; d_call: -; clone_size: few; cdr3_nt: TGTGCCAGCCTAAATCTTAACAGGGCTAACTATGGCTACACCTTC; cdr3_aa: CASLNLNRANYGYTF